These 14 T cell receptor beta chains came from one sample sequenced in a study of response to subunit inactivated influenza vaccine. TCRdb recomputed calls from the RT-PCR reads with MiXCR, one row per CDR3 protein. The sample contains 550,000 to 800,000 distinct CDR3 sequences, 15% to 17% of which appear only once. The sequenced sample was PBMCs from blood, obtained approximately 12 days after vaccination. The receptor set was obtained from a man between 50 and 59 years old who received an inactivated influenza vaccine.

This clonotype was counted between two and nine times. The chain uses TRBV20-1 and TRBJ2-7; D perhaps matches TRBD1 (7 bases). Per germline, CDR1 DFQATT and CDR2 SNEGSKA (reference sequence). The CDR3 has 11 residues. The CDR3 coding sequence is TGCAGCGGGGGACAGCATTACGAGCAGTACTTC. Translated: CSGGQHYEQYF.

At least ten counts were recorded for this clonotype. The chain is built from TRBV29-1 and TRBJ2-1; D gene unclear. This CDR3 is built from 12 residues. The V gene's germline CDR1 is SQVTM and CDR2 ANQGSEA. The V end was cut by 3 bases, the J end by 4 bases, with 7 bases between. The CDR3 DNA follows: TGCAGCGTTGACAACAGTTACAATGAGCAGTTCTTC. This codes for CSVDNSYNEQFF.

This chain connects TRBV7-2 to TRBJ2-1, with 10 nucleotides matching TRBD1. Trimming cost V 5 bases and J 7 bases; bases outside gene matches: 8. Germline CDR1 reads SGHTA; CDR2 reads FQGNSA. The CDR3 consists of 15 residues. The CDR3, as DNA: TGTGCCAGCAGCCCGGACAGGGGGGGTTTAAATGAGCAGTTCTTC. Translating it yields CASSPDRGGLNEQFF.

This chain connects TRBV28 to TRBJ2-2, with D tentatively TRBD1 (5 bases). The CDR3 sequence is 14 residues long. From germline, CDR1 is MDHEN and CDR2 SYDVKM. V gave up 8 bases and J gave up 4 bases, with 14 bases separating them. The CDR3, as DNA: TGTGCCAGCGGCCCTGGGCAGGGCACCGGGGAGCTGTTTTTT. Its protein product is CASGPGQGTGELFF.

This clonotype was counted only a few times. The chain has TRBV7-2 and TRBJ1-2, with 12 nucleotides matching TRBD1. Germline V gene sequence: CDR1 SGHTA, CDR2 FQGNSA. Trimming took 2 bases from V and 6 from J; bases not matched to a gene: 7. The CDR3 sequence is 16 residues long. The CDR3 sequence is CASSLTGTGGLNGYTF. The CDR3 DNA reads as TGTGCCAGCAGCTTAACCGGGACAGGGGGCTTAAATGGCTACACCTTC.

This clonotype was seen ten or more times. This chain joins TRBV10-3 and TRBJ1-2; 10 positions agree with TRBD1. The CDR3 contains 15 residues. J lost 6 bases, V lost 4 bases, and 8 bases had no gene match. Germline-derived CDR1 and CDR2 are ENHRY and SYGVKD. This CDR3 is CAISGSRGTGDGYTF. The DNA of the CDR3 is TGTGCCATCAGTGGATCTAGAGGGACAGGGGATGGCTACACCTTC.

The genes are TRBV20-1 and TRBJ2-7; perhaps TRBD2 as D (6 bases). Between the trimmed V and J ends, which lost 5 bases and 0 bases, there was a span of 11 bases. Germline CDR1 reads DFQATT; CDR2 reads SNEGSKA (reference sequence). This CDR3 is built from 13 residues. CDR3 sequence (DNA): TGCAGTGCTCCTGGGACTCACTCCTACGAGCAGTACTTC. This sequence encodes CSAPGTHSYEQYF.

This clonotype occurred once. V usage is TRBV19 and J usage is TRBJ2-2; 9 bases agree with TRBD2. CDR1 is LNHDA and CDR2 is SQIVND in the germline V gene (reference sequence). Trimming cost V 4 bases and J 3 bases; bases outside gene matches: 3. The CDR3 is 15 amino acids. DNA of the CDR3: TGTGCCAGTAGTACGGGACTAGCCTACACCGGGGAGCTGTTTTTT. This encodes CASSTGLAYTGELFF.

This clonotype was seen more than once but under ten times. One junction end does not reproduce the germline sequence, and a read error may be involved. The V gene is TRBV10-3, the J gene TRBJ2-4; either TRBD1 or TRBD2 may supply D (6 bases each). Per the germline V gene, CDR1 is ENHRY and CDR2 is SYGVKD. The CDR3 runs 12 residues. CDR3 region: CAISGQSGGLTF. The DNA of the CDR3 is TGTGCCATCAGTGGACAGTCCGGGGGCCTTACCTTC.

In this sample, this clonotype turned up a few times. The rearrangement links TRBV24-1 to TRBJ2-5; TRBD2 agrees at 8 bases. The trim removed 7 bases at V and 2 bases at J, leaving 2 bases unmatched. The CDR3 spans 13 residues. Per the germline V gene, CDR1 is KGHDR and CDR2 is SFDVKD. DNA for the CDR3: TGTGCCACCAGGGGGACTAGTCAAGAGACCCAGTACTTC. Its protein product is CATRGTSQETQYF.

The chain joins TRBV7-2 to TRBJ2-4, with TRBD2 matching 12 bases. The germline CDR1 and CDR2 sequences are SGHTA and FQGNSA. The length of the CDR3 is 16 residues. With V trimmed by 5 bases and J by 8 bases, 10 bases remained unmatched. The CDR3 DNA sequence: TGTGCCAGCAGCGTAAGACTAGCGGGAGAAGGGGACATTCAGTACTTC. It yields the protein CASSVRLAGEGDIQYF.

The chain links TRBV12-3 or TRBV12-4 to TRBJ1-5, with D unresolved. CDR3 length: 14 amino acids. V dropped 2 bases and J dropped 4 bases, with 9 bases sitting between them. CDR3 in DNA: TGTGCCAGCAGTTTACTCCCGGGGAATCAGCCCCAGCATTTT. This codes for CASSLLPGNQPQHF.

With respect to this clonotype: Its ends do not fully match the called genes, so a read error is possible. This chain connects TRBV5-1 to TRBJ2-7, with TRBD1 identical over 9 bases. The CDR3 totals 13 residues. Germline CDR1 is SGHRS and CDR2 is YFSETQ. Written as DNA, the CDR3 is TGCGCCAGCAGCGGACAGGGGATCGGCGAGCAGCACTTC. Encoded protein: CASSGQGIGEQHF.

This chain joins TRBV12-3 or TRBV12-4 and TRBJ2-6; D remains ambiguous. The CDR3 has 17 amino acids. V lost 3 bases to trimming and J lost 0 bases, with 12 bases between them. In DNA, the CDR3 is TGTGCCAGCAGTTTCCAGCTCTATTACTCTGGGGCCAACGTCCTGACTTTC. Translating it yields CASSFQLYYSGANVLTF.